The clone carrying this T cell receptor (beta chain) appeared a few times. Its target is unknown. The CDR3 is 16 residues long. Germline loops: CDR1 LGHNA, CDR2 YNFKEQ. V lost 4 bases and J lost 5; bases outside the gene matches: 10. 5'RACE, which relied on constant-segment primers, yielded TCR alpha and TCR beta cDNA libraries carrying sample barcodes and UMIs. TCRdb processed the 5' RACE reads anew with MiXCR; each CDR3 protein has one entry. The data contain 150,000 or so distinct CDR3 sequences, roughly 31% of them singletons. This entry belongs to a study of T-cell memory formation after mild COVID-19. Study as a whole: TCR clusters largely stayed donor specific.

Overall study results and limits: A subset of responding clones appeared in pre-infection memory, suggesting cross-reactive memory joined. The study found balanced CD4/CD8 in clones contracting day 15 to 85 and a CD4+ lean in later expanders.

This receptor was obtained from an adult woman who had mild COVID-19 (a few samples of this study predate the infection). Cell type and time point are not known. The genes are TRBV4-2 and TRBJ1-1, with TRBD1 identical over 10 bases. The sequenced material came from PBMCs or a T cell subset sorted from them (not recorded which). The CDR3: CASSRTRRTGGTEAFF. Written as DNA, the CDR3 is TGTGCCAGCAGCCGAACCAGACGGACAGGGGGAACTGAAGCTTTCTTT.